The 7 T cell receptor beta chains below all came from one sample that was sequenced in a study of T cells in Graves' hyperthyroidism and ophthalmopathy. Authors of the study amplified TCR beta CDR3 regions from RNA transcripts. HTBI primers were the set used in a first-round RT-PCR of the TCR CDR3. MiXCR, applied by TCRdb to the multiplex PCR reads, yields one record per CDR3 protein. The repertoire holds hundreds of thousands of distinct CDR3 sequences, with around 15% as singletons. What was sequenced was blood. The receptor source for this set is a woman aged 18 to 35 with Graves' hyperthyroidism.

On this clonotype: A much larger clone differs from this one at a single base, so this may be a read error. The chain carries TRBV4-1 and TRBJ2-5; D may match TRBD1 or TRBD2 (6 bases each). CDR3 size: 16 residues. Germline lookup yields CDR1 MGHRA and CDR2 YSYEKL. The CDR3 DNA is TGCGCCAGCAGCCAAGATCCTGGGGGGCGGCAAGAGGCCCAGTACTTC. Amino acid sequence: CASSQDPGGRQEAQYF.

This clonotype was observed at least ten times. The chain uses TRBV18 and TRBJ2-7; 13 nucleotides align to TRBD2. V shed 4 bases and J 6 bases; nucleotides not matched to a gene: 9. The CDR3 length is 16 residues. The germline CDR1 and CDR2 sequences are KGHSH and LQKENI. The CDR3: CASSLGLAGRGLEQYF. The CDR3, as DNA: TGTGCCAGCTCACTGGGACTAGCGGGGAGAGGGCTCGAGCAGTACTTC.

This chain joins TRBV14 and TRBJ2-7; D remains ambiguous. Germline-derived CDR1 and CDR2 are SGHDN and FVKESK. The CDR3 is made up of 13 amino acids. V shed 5 bases and J shed 2 bases, with 10 bases lying between them. The CDR3 sequence: CASSFRATYEQYF. Here the CDR3 DNA reads TGTGCCAGCAGCTTCCGGGCCACCTACGAGCAGTACTTC.

Of note for this clonotype: This clone may be a read error of a much larger clone one base away. No conserved phenylalanine or tryptophan ends this CDR3, so it is likely a read error. The genes are TRBV12-3 or TRBV12-4 and TRBJ2-1; D perhaps matches TRBD2 (6 bases). Trimming cost V 2 bases and J 5 bases, with 13 bases left between them. The CDR3 runs to 15 residues. The DNA for the CDR3 is TGTGCCAGCAGTTTAAGGAGGGTAGCGGACAATGAGCAGTTCCTC. It is translated as CASSLRRVADNEQFL.

The genes are TRBV14 and TRBJ2-1, with unresolved D. Trimming left V 6 bases short and J 7 bases short, with 13 bases between. The germline CDR1 and CDR2 sequences are SGHDN and FVKESK. The CDR3 loop spans 13 amino acids. This chain's CDR3 is CASRSLGRNEQFF. Here the CDR3 DNA reads TGTGCCAGCAGATCTTTGGGAAGGAATGAGCAGTTCTTC.

This chain uses TRBV5-6 with TRBJ1-5; no reliable D call. From germline, CDR1 is SGHDT and CDR2 YYEEEE. V lost 0 bases and J 6 bases, leaving 10 bases between the germline ends. There are 14 residues in the CDR3. DNA of the CDR3: TGTGCCAGCAGCTTGGGTCAGATGGTTCAGCCCCAGCATTTT. Translation: CASSLGQMVQPQHF.

This clonotype was detected only a few times. V usage is TRBV4-3 and J usage is TRBJ2-7; 9 positions match TRBD1. The CDR3 consists of 18 residues. Germline V lookup: CDR1 LGHNA, CDR2 YSLEER. The J segment lost 3 bases and the V segment lost 0 bases, leaving 12 bases of the junction unmatched. In DNA, the CDR3 is TGCGCCAGCAGCCAAGATCCGGGTTCCGGGACAGGGATCTACGAGCAGTACTTC. Encoded protein: CASSQDPGSGTGIYEQYF.